This T cell receptor beta chain was obtained from a study of Siglec-9 on CD8 T cells in melanoma (dated 2019 in TCRdb). For the study in its entirety: The study examined the expression of Siglec-9 on CD8+ T cells and how Siglec-9 regulates T cells within the melanoma tumor microenvironment.

Points the paper makes about the study in general: An effector memory CD8+ T-cell subset that appeared to accumulate within melanoma tumors was reported to be marked and regulated by Siglec-9.

The library was obtained by the immunoSEQ multiplex PCR assay. The source is immuneACCESS, and TCRdb retained only in-frame sequences with V and J called. Part of the clones is not carried over; for the studies checked, unresolved V genes explain less than half of this, and the remainder is unexplained. In this sample the table shows more than 25,000 clones, roughly 80% of which occur a single time. Together, the top ten hold approximately 5.4% of the sample. Reading from cysteine to phenylalanine, the CDR3 counts 15 amino acids. The entry retains the CDR3 DNA only, 45 bases that are in frame from base 1. CDR1 MNHEY and CDR2 SMNVEV were looked up in the germline V gene (reference sequence). V trim: 3 bases; J trim: 4 bases; unmatched bases: 3. This clone was seen a single time. No cognate antigen has been identified for it. No quality values exist for individual bases; no much larger clone is one base distant.

The V and J genes are TRBV27 and TRBJ2-1, with 10 bases matching TRBD2. This sequence was found in a human donor in good health. The sequenced sample was Siglec-9- CD8+ T cells sorted from blood. The meaning of the sample's cell subset or site label: CD8 T cells lacking Siglec-9. For the CDR3, the sequence is CASSLAAGGYNEQFF. Here is the DNA: TGTGCCAGCAGTTTGGCAGCGGGGGGGTACAATGAGCAGTTCTTC.